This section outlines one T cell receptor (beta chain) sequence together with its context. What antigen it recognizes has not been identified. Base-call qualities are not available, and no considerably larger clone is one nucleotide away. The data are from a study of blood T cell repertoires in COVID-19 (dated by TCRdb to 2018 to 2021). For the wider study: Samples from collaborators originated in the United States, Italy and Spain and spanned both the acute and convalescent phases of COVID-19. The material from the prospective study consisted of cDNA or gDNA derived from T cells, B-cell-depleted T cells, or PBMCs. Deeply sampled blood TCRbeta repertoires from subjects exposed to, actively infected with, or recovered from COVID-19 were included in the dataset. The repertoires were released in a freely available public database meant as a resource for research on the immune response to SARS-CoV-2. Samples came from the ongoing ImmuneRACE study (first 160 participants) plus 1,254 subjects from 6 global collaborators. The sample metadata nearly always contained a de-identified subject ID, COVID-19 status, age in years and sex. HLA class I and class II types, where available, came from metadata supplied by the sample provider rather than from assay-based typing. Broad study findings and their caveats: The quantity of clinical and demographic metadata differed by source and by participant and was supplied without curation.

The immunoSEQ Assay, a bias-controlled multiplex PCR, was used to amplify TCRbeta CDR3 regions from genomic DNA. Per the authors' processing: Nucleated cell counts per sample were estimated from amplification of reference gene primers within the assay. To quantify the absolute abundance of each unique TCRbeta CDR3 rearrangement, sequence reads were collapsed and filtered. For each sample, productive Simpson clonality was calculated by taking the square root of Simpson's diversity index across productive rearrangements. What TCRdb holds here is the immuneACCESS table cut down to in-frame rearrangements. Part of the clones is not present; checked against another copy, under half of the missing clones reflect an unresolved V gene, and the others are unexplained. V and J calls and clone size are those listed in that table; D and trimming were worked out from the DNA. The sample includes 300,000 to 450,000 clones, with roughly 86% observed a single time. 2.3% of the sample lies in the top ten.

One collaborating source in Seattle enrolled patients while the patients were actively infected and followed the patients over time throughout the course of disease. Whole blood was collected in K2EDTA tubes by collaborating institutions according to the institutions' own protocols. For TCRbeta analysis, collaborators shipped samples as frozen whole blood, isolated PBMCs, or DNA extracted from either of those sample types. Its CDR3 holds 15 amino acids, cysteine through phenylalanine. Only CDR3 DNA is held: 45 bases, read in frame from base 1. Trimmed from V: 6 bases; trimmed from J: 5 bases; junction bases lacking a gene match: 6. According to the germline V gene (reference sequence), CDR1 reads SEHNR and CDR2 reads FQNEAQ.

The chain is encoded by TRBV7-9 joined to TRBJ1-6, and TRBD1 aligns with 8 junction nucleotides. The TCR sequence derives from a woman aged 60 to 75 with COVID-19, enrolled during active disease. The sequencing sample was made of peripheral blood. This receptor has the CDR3 CASSYDRGDNSPLHF. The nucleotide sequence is TGTGCCAGCAGTTATGACAGGGGCGATAATTCACCCCTCCACTTT.